A selection of T cell receptor beta chains follows, all from one sample in a study of graft-versus-host responses after intestinal transplantation. For these receptors, no antigen is known. Some clones are missing from TCRdb's copy, which holds only in-frame ones; the method was immunoSEQ multiplex PCR. This sample has about 120,000 clones, with 90% found just once. Source: unstimulated CD4+ T cells sorted from spleen or lymph node cells, taken before intestinal transplant. These receptors all come from a human donor who received an intestinal transplant. Both conserved end residues are part of each CDR3. The order of the fields is J gene, V gene, D gene, clone size, CDR3 protein, CDR3 DNA. D genes are given only for firm matches. The size of a clone is reported for some rows only, either as once, few or many, or as a class for expanded clones.

TRBJ2-3,TRBV5-4,TRBD2,NA,CASSLYTSGRVSTDTQYF,TGTGCCAGCAGCTTGTACACTAGCGGGAGAGTCAGCACAGATACGCAGTATTTT
TRBJ2-2,TRBV5-4,NA,NA,CASSLDPRRGTGELFF,TGTGCCAGCAGCTTGGATCCCCGGAGAGGCACCGGGGAGCTGTTTTTT
TRBJ2-3,TRBV6-5,TRBD2,once,CASRSGRVVGDTQYF,TGTGCCAGCAGATCCGGGAGGGTAGTCGGTGATACGCAGTATTTT
TRBJ2-3,TRBV7-2,NA,NA,CASSLMMAGDTQYF,TGTGCCAGCAGCTTAATGATGGCTGGAGATACGCAGTATTTT
TRBJ1-4,TRBV4-1,TRBD1,NA,CASSQNKGQGDEKLFF,TGCGCCAGCAGCCAAAACAAGGGACAGGGAGACGAAAAACTGTTTTTT
TRBJ1-4,TRBV7-7,NA,NA,CASSLPGNEKLFF,TGTGCCAGCAGCTTACCGGGAAATGAAAAACTGTTTTTT
TRBJ2-5,TRBV5-4,TRBD2,NA,CASSLVGGQETQYF,TGTGCCAGCAGCTTGGTCGGGGGGCAAGAGACCCAGTACTTC
TRBJ2-1,TRBV5-1,NA,NA,CASSSLSAPLDNEQFF,TGCGCCAGCAGCTCCCTTAGCGCCCCCCTGGACAATGAGCAGTTCTTC
TRBJ2-5,TRBV5-1,TRBD1,NA,CASSLIARGRGETQYF,TGCGCCAGCAGCCTCATCGCCAGGGGGCGCGGGGAGACCCAGTACTTC
TRBJ2-5,TRBV30,TRBD2,NA,CAWMLERGGRETQYF,TGTGCCTGGATGCTCGAGCGGGGGGGCAGAGAGACCCAGTACTTC